This entry is about one T cell receptor beta chain. This entry belongs to a study of blood T cell repertoires in COVID-19. V lost 1 base to trimming and J lost 2 bases, with 21 bases between them. Looked up from germline, CDR1 is MDHEN and CDR2 is SYDVKM. The CDR3 totals 19 residues. Sequencing used immunoSEQ multiplex PCR; TCRdb keeps in-frame clones, though not all of them. Found here are a few hundred thousand clones, approximately 83% of them singletons; the top ten hold 4% to 4.5%. The sequencing input was PBMCs or T cells enriched from blood (not recorded which). V usage is TRBV28 and J usage is TRBJ1-3; perhaps TRBD1 as D (6 bases). The TCR comes from a woman aged 25 to 45 who had recovered from COVID-19. In DNA, the CDR3 is TGTGCCAGCAGTTTATTAGGTCAGGGGATGGACAGTACTGGAAACACCATATATTTT. Encoded protein: CASSLLGQGMDSTGNTIYF.